This T cell receptor beta chain stems from a study of human T cells and chemical hapten exposure. Study in general: Mostly female, the patients presented with alopecia areata, totalis or universalis. Study-wide results and limits: TCRs whose frequency exceeded 1 in 1000 remained the same following DPC sensitization. Counts of TCRs expanded at PT1 correlated positively with patch test score.

The V end was cut by 9 bases, the J end by 5 bases, with 13 bases between. CDR1 is WSHSY and CDR2 is SAAADI in the germline V gene. CDR3 size: 12 residues. TCRdb itself ran the RACE reads through MiXCR, one entry per CDR3 protein. The data contain fewer than 200,000 distinct CDR3 sequences, about 30% of them singletons. Regarding time point: patch test 3, about 24 weeks after DPC sensitization. Sample treatment: therapeutic diphenylcyclopropenone sensitization with weekly scalp DPC. Each patch-test visit's blood sample preceded patch application. This clonotype was detected a few times. Antigen: not known.

This specimen was whole blood, taken in connection with sensitization to the hapten diphenylcyclopropenone (DPC). The chain joins TRBV10-2 to TRBJ1-1; tentatively, D is TRBD1 (5 bases). The clonotype originates from a young woman with alopecia areata. Some clones in this sample may be carry-over from other donors' samples. CDR3 region: CARFQGVTEAFF. CDR3 nucleotide sequence: TGCGCCAGGTTTCAGGGAGTGACTGAAGCTTTCTTT.